These T cell receptor beta chains were read from a single sample in a study of cytomegalovirus exposure and HLA in healthy donors. Method: immunoSEQ multiplex PCR; TCRdb's copy keeps in-frame clones and lacks some. The sample contains 150,000 to 200,000 clones, 80% of which appear only once. The specimen sequenced was PBMCs. These receptors were taken from a male donor in good health and CMV-seropositive. CDR3s include the opening cysteine and the closing phenylalanine or tryptophan. D genes are given only for firm matches. Expanded clones are given a class, and other clones once, few, many or no size at all.

CDR3 DNA: TGTGCCAGCTCACCAACCAGGGCGGGAGGCACAGATACGCAGTATTTT
CDR3 protein: CASSPTRAGGTDTQYF
CDR3 length: 16
clone size: NA
J gene: TRBJ2-3
V gene: TRBV18
D gene: TRBD2

CDR3 DNA: TGTGCCAGCAGGTTTGAACTCGAAAAACTGTTTTTT
CDR3 protein: CASRFELEKLFF
CDR3 length: 12
clone size: few
J gene: TRBJ1-4
V gene: TRBV6-6
D gene: NA

CDR3 DNA: TGTGCCAGCAGTTTATCGAGCTTCCGGGACAGGGGGTACGCGCAGTACTTC
CDR3 protein: CASSLSSFRDRGYAQYF
CDR3 length: 17
clone size: once
J gene: TRBJ2-7
V gene: TRBV28
D gene: TRBD1

CDR3 DNA: TGTGCCAGCAGCGTAGGGGGCGGGAGCTCCTACAATGAGCAGTTCTTC
CDR3 protein: CASSVGGGSSYNEQFF
CDR3 length: 16
clone size: NA
J gene: TRBJ2-1
V gene: TRBV9
D gene: TRBD2

CDR3 DNA: TGTGCCAGTAGTATCATGGTCAGGGGGCCGAATGAGCAGTTCTTC
CDR3 protein: CASSIMVRGPNEQFF
CDR3 length: 15
clone size: NA
J gene: TRBJ2-1
V gene: TRBV19
D gene: TRBD1

CDR3 DNA: TGTGCTAGCAGCTCGGACAGGGGGCGCGAGCAGTACTTC
CDR3 protein: CASSSDRGREQYF
CDR3 length: 13
clone size: few
J gene: TRBJ2-7
V gene: TRBV7-7
D gene: TRBD1

CDR3 DNA: TGTGCCAGCAGCTCCCCTAGCGGGAGGGGAAAGGATACGCAGTATTTT
CDR3 protein: CASSSPSGRGKDTQYF
CDR3 length: 16
clone size: NA
J gene: TRBJ2-3
V gene: TRBV7-6
D gene: TRBD2

CDR3 DNA: TGTTCCAGCAGCCCGATTTTCAGGGGTCCCACTGGAAACACCATATATTTT
CDR3 protein: CSSSPIFRGPTGNTIYF
CDR3 length: 17
clone size: NA
J gene: TRBJ1-3
V gene: TRBV7-9
D gene: NA

CDR3 DNA: TGTGCCAGCAGCTTGGGTACAGGGGGTGGCTACACCTTC
CDR3 protein: CASSLGTGGGYTF
CDR3 length: 13
clone size: once
J gene: TRBJ1-2
V gene: TRBV5-5
D gene: TRBD1

CDR3 DNA: TGCAGCGTTGGGTGGGGAGCTGGGGCCAACGTCCTGACTTTC
CDR3 protein: CSVGWGAGANVLTF
CDR3 length: 14
clone size: NA
J gene: TRBJ2-6
V gene: TRBV29-1
D gene: NA

CDR3 DNA: TGTGCCAGCAACTTAGAGCGAGGCACAGATACGCAGTATTTT
CDR3 protein: CASNLERGTDTQYF
CDR3 length: 14
clone size: NA
J gene: TRBJ2-3
V gene: TRBV11-2
D gene: NA

CDR3 DNA: TGTGCCAGCAGCTCCGGCAGGGTTCCCCAAGAGACCCAGTACTTC
CDR3 protein: CASSSGRVPQETQYF
CDR3 length: 15
clone size: NA
J gene: TRBJ2-5
V gene: TRBV28
D gene: NA

CDR3 DNA: TGTGCCACCAGCAGAGCCCCGGGGGAGCGGGACCCCTCCTACAATGAGCAGTTCTTC
CDR3 protein: CATSRAPGERDPSYNEQFF
CDR3 length: 19
clone size: NA
J gene: TRBJ2-1
V gene: TRBV15
D gene: TRBD2

CDR3 DNA: TGTGCCAGCAGTGAAGTGGTAAAGGTAACTAGCGGAGAGACCCAGTACTTC
CDR3 protein: CASSEVVKVTSGETQYF
CDR3 length: 17
clone size: NA
J gene: TRBJ2-5
V gene: TRBV6-1
D gene: TRBD2

CDR3 DNA: TGTGCCGGAGACAGGGGCGGGGGTGAGCAGTTCTTC
CDR3 protein: CAGDRGGGEQFF
CDR3 length: 12
clone size: NA
J gene: TRBJ2-1
V gene: TRBV28
D gene: NA

CDR3 DNA: TGTTCCAGCAGCGCGGCCTGGGATGGCTACACCTTC
CDR3 protein: CSSSAAWDGYTF
CDR3 length: 12
clone size: once
J gene: TRBJ1-2
V gene: TRBV7-9
D gene: NA

CDR3 DNA: TGTGCCAGCAGCGCACTGAACAGGGGTCGTTACAATGAGCAGTTCTTC
CDR3 protein: CASSALNRGRYNEQFF
CDR3 length: 16
clone size: NA
J gene: TRBJ2-1
V gene: TRBV7-9
D gene: TRBD1

CDR3 DNA: TGTGCCAGCAGCTTCGTACCTAACAATCAGCCCCAGCATTTT
CDR3 protein: CASSFVPNNQPQHF
CDR3 length: 14
clone size: NA
J gene: TRBJ1-5
V gene: TRBV5-5
D gene: NA

CDR3 DNA: TGTGCCTGTCCGGGGGGCGGATATGGCTACACCTTC
CDR3 protein: CACPGGGYGYTF
CDR3 length: 12
clone size: NA
J gene: TRBJ1-2
V gene: TRBV2
D gene: NA

CDR3 DNA: TGTGCCAGCAGTTTTCAAGACAGGTTTATGTTCTCCTACGAGCAGTACTTC
CDR3 protein: CASSFQDRFMFSYEQYF
CDR3 length: 17
clone size: once
J gene: TRBJ2-7
V gene: TRBV6-4
D gene: NA

CDR3 DNA: TGTGCCAGCAGCCAAGTGCCACCCAGGGGTGGCGAAAAACTGTTTTTT
CDR3 protein: CASSQVPPRGGEKLFF
CDR3 length: 16
clone size: NA
J gene: TRBJ1-4
V gene: TRBV14
D gene: NA

CDR3 DNA: TGTTCCAGCAGCTTCGGAGACGCCTATTACGGCTACACCTTC
CDR3 protein: CSSSFGDAYYGYTF
CDR3 length: 14
clone size: NA
J gene: TRBJ1-2
V gene: TRBV7-9
D gene: NA

CDR3 DNA: TGTGCCAGCAGCCCCAGGGAACTCCGACCCTACGAGCAGTACTTC
CDR3 protein: CASSPRELRPYEQYF
CDR3 length: 15
clone size: NA
J gene: TRBJ2-7
V gene: TRBV7-9
D gene: NA

CDR3 DNA: TGTGCCAGTAGGCCAGAGGGTAGCGGGGATAGCGGAGAGACCCAGTACTTC
CDR3 protein: CASRPEGSGDSGETQYF
CDR3 length: 17
clone size: once
J gene: TRBJ2-5
V gene: TRBV19
D gene: TRBD2